This T cell receptor (beta chain) originates from a study of T cells in tumors after PD-1 blockade. Study at large: Prior checkpoint blockade, systemic immunosuppressant use, or anti-cancer therapy within 4 weeks excluded patients. During anti-PD-1 treatment, some patients continued daily vismodegib 150 mg. Each patient got pembrolizumab 200 mg every 3 weeks or cemiplimab 350 mg every 2 weeks.

Genomic DNA template from tumor biopsies or peripheral blood, about 600 ng to 6,004 ng input. Some clones are missing from TCRdb's copy, which holds only in-frame ones; the method was immunoSEQ multiplex PCR. The sample lists about 63,000 clones; 74% were seen once. The source of this sequence is a human donor with basal cell carcinoma. This specimen consisted of PBMCs, obtained after anti-PD-1 treatment.

CDR3 sequence: CASSQRDGSYEQYF. The CDR3 DNA reads as TGTGCCAGCTCACAACGGGACGGCTCCTACGAGCAGTACTTC. The rearrangement links TRBV18 to TRBJ2-7, with D possibly called TRBD1 or TRBD2 (5 bases each). The V gene lost 4 bases and the J gene lost 0 bases, with 10 bases spanning the gap. In germline, CDR1 is KGHSH, CDR2 LQKENI. The CDR3 contains 14 residues.